Shown below are 27 T cell receptor beta chains from a single sample sequenced in a study of response to subunit inactivated influenza vaccine (dated by TCRdb to the late 2010s). The method behind the library was RT-PCR. Sequenced using an Illumina HiSeq 2500. The raw public reads went through TCRdb reprocessing: fastp at Q25, MiXCR clone calling, in-frame beta chains kept. Rows with one shared CDR3 protein collapse into an entry with the most common genes and DNA. This sample gives roughly 700,000 distinct CDR3 sequences in total; around 13% of them show up just once. The ten largest clones represent around 7% of the sample. This specimen was PBMCs from blood, taken less than 15 days before vaccination. The origin of the receptors is a man aged 45 to 65 who received an inactivated influenza vaccine. Donor details come from another sample of the same person, matched by shared clones.

This clonotype has at least ten counts. The V gene is TRBV12-3 or TRBV12-4, the J gene TRBJ2-5; TRBD2 might be the D (5 bases). V lost 1 base and J lost 4, with 13 bases in between. The CDR3 consists of 15 residues. Here the CDR3 reads CASSLGGTRGETQYF. In DNA, the CDR3 is TGTGCCAGCAGTTTAGGGGGTACTCGGGGAGAGACCCAGTACTTC.

V and J are TRBV2 and TRBJ2-7; 7 nucleotides agree with TRBD1. The germline gives CDR1 SNHLY, CDR2 FYNNEI. J gave up 4 bases and V 6 bases, and 9 bases lay outside the gene matches. This CDR3 contains 14 residues. The CDR3 nucleotides are TGTGCCAGCAGGGACAGGCCTTCTACGTACGAGCAGTACTTC. This gives the protein CASRDRPSTYEQYF.

This clonotype was recorded at least ten times. DNA for the CDR3: TGTGCCAGCTCCATCCGGTCAGCTGGACCGGCTGAGCAGTTCTTC. Residues: CASSIRSAGPAEQFF. V gene TRBV9 combines with J gene TRBJ2-1; unclear D gene. This CDR3 has 15 amino acids. V shed 7 bases and J shed 9 bases, with 23 bases lying between them. Germline loops: CDR1 SGDLS, CDR2 YYNGEE. Drawing the rest from reference TRBV9 and TRBJ2-1, the complete variable domain is DSGVTQTPKHLITATGQRVTLRCSPRSGDLSVYWYQQSLDQGLQFLIQYYNGEERAKGNILERFSAQQFPDLHSELNLSSLELGDSALYFCASSIRSAGPAEQFFGPGTRLTVL.

The sample holds a few counts of this clonotype. The chain has TRBV7-9 and TRBJ1-3, with D unclear. The CDR3 covers 13 residues. CDR1 and CDR2 from the germline V gene are SEHNR and FQNEAQ (reference sequence). V was shortened by 5 bases and J by 4 bases, with 9 bases between the two germline ends. CDR3 in amino acids: CASSPRIGNTIYF. In DNA, the CDR3 is TGTGCCAGCAGCCCTAGAATCGGAAACACCATATATTTT.

V and J are TRBV11-1 and TRBJ2-1, with D possibly called TRBD1 or TRBD2 (5 bases each). The CDR3 totals 18 residues. V shed 5 bases and J shed 0 bases, with 20 bases lying between them. Germline V gene data show CDR1 as SGHAT and CDR2 as FQDESV (reference sequence). CDR3 bases: TGTGCCAGCAGCCTCCGGACGGGTGGGGGTGGCTCCTACAATGAGCAGTTCTTC. Its translation: CASSLRTGGGGSYNEQFF.

As for this clonotype: Mismatch with germline at one junction end may stem from a read error. The rearrangement joins TRBV20-1 to TRBJ2-5, with TRBD2 matching 10 bases. CDR3 length: 15 residues. CDR1 is DFQATT and CDR2 is SNEGSKA in the germline V gene (reference sequence). The CDR3 loop reads CCARVGSGGGETQYF. The CDR3, as DNA: TGCTGTGCTAGAGTCGGCAGCGGGGGGGGAGAGACCCAGTACTTC.

The sample holds a few counts of this clonotype. The chain uses TRBV20-1 and TRBJ2-1; D remains ambiguous. V was trimmed by 0 bases and J by 4 bases, leaving 13 bases between them. This CDR3 has 15 residues. Germline CDR1 is DFQATT and CDR2 is SNEGSKA (reference sequence). CDR3 DNA: TGCAGTGCTAGAGATCTTCGCGGAGATTACAATGAGCAGTTCTTC. Translated: CSARDLRGDYNEQFF.

The V and J genes are TRBV29-1 and TRBJ2-2, with a possible D match to TRBD2 (5 bases). Trimming left V 1 base short and J 1 base short, with 13 bases between. Germline assignment: CDR1 SQVTM and CDR2 ANQGSEA. The CDR3 is made up of 16 amino acids. The CDR3 sequence is CSVEVRAAGNTGELFF. CDR3 in DNA: TGCAGCGTTGAAGTGCGGGCCGCGGGGAACACCGGGGAGCTGTTTTTT.

This clonotype was observed many times. The V and J genes are TRBV21-1 and TRBJ2-7; TRBD1 is the table's D call, not checked against the DNA. TRBV21-1 is described as a pseudogene. This CDR3 contains 15 residues. DNA of the CDR3: TGTGCCAGCAGCAATATTGGGACAGGATGTTGCGAGCAGTACTTC. It yields the protein CASSNIGTGCCEQYF.

The chain employs TRBV18 and TRBJ2-7; the D gene is possibly TRBD1 (5 bases). Looked up from germline, CDR1 is KGHSH and CDR2 is LQKENI. With 6 bases removed from V and 6 bases from J, the gap between germline ends came to 15 bases. This CDR3 is built from 13 residues. The CDR3 spells CASSKSGIPEQYF. The CDR3 DNA sequence: TGTGCCAGCTCCAAGTCAGGGATTCCCGAGCAGTACTTC.

This rearrangement joins TRBV30 to TRBJ2-3; TRBD1 is a possible D gene (6 bases). V was shortened by 0 bases and J by 4 bases, with 14 bases between the two germline ends. CDR1 and CDR2 (germline): GTSNPN, SVGIG (reference sequence). The CDR3 spans 15 residues. This CDR3 is CAWSVGQGSADTQYF. The CDR3, as DNA: TGTGCCTGGAGTGTAGGGCAGGGGAGCGCAGATACGCAGTATTTT.

This clonotype was counted between two and nine times. The chain has TRBV6-2 or TRBV6-3 and TRBJ2-6; D remains unclear. Germline values: CDR1 MNHEY, CDR2 SVGEGT. The CDR3 runs to 21 residues. The CDR3, as DNA: TGTGCTTCCTACTTACGAGAGTGGGCAAGTAACCCGATCTCTGGGGCCAACGTCCTGACTTTC. As protein: CASYLREWASNPISGANVLTF.

This clonotype was observed at least ten times. The chain uses TRBV12-3 or TRBV12-4 and TRBJ2-5; D not resolved. There are 13 residues in the CDR3. Trimming stripped 5 bases from V and 1 base from J, with 8 bases between. The CDR3 is CASSRGIQETQYF. CDR3 coding DNA: TGTGCCAGCAGTCGAGGAATCCAAGAGACCCAGTACTTC.

The J gene is TRBJ1-1, the V gene TRBV2; 7 nucleotides match TRBD1. The CDR3 has 15 amino acids. V lost 1 base to trimming and J lost 5 bases; unmatched junction nucleotides: 7. The germline gives CDR1 SNHLY, CDR2 FYNNEI. DNA of the CDR3: TGTGCCAGCAGTGAAGGGGGAGGGGGCTTTACTGAAGCTTTCTTT. It translates to CASSEGGGGFTEAFF.

This clonotype showed up just a few times. The chain combines TRBV5-1 with TRBJ1-2; 12 bases are a match to TRBD1. Losses at the gene ends were 3 bases for V and 4 bases for J; bases not matched to a gene: 7. CDR3 length: 16 amino acids. The V gene's germline CDR1 is SGHRS and CDR2 YFSETQ. This CDR3 reads CASSSGQGAVSYGYTF. The CDR3 DNA follows: TGCGCCAGCAGCTCGGGACAGGGGGCAGTATCCTATGGCTACACCTTC.

Worth noting for this clonotype: A junction boundary mismatches the germline segment, possibly from a read error. The chain carries TRBV10-3 and TRBJ2-5; 9 bases match TRBD2. CDR3 size: 13 residues. The germline V gene has CDR1 ENHRY and CDR2 SYGVKD. CDR3: CAISESVAGVDHF. The CDR3 bases are TGTGCCATCAGTGAGTCGGTAGCGGGGGTCGACCACTTC.

The J gene is TRBJ2-7, the V gene TRBV7-9; D may correspond to TRBD1 or TRBD2 (6 bases each). Germline V gives CDR1 SEHNR, CDR2 FQNEAQ (reference sequence). Trimming took off 11 bases at V and 12 bases at J, with 20 bases between the two ends. This CDR3 contains 11 residues. The CDR3 nucleotides read TGTGCCTCCCAAGGGGGGAAGGTATTGTACTTC. Its protein product is CASQGGKVLYF.

The V and J genes are TRBV7-8 and TRBJ2-7, with 8 bases that match TRBD1. V trimming: 5 bases; J trimming: 7 bases; junction bases outside the gene matches: 16. CDR1 and CDR2 (germline): SGHVS, FQNEAQ. The length of the CDR3 is 16 residues. The DNA of the CDR3 is TGTGCCAGCAGCCCAGGACAGGGCACCAATAGGGCTGAGCAGTACTTC. Protein product: CASSPGQGTNRAEQYF.

This clonotype came up many times. V gene TRBV12-3 or TRBV12-4 combines with J gene TRBJ1-4, with 8 nucleotides matching TRBD1. The V gene end was trimmed by 6 bases and the J gene end by 5 bases; junction bases not matched to a gene: 8. This CDR3 is 15 amino acids long. The CDR3 DNA sequence: TGTGCCAGCAGCCGCACAGGGGGGATCAATGAAAAACTGTTTTTT. Its protein is CASSRTGGINEKLFF.

There are a few counts of this clonotype. V and J are TRBV18 and TRBJ1-4, with unresolved D. Germline V gene sequence: CDR1 KGHSH, CDR2 LQKENI. The CDR3 has 13 residues. V was shortened by 2 bases and J by 6 bases, with 7 bases between the two germline ends. This CDR3 is CASSPGRDEKLFF. As DNA, the CDR3 is TGTGCCAGCTCACCAGGGAGAGATGAAAAACTGTTTTTT.

This clonotype was counted at least ten times. The chain has TRBV20-1 and TRBJ2-7, with D possibly TRBD2 on 6 matching bases. Trimming left V 2 bases short and J 7 bases short, with 15 bases between. The germline gives CDR1 DFQATT, CDR2 SNEGSKA (reference sequence). The CDR3 extends over 13 amino acids. The CDR3 sequence is CSARLPGVGEQYF. The CDR3 DNA is TGCAGTGCTAGACTTCCGGGGGTGGGGGAGCAGTACTTC.

This clonotype was seen at least ten times. This chain connects TRBV20-1 to TRBJ1-1, with a weak D call TRBD1 (6 bases). V shed 1 base and J shed 6 bases, with 15 bases lying between them. The CDR3 has 14 amino acids. Germline CDR1 and CDR2: DFQATT and SNEGSKA (reference sequence). CDR3 sequence (DNA): TGCAGTGCTAGAGCAAACAGGGTGATATCTGAAGCTTTCTTT. Protein sequence: CSARANRVISEAFF.

The rearrangement joins TRBV6-1 to TRBJ2-1; D gene ambiguous. The CDR3 runs 16 residues. Germline V gene sequence: CDR1 MNHNS, CDR2 SASEGT. Trimming shortened V by 0 bases and J by 2 bases, and 11 bases separated the two germline ends. CDR3 protein: CASSEASGEPYNEQFF. In DNA form, the CDR3 reads TGTGCCAGCAGTGAAGCTTCTGGAGAGCCCTACAATGAGCAGTTCTTC.

V usage is TRBV9 and J usage is TRBJ2-1; D is ambiguous. V dropped 3 bases and J dropped 3 bases, with 10 bases sitting between them. Germline V gene data show CDR1 as SGDLS and CDR2 as YYNGEE. The CDR3 is 14 amino acids. CDR3 sequence reads: CASSGKDYYNEQFF. CDR3 bases: TGTGCCAGCAGCGGCAAGGATTACTACAATGAGCAGTTCTTC.

The rearrangement uses TRBV29-1 and TRBJ2-3; tentative D call: TRBD1 (5 bases). V lost 8 bases and J lost 5, with 14 bases in between. Germline-derived CDR1 and CDR2 are SQVTM and ANQGSEA. This CDR3 spans 12 amino acids. The CDR3 DNA follows: TGCAGCCTCACCAGGGCTGGAGATACGCAGTATTTT. Its protein is CSLTRAGDTQYF.

This clonotype has more than one count but fewer than ten. The chain couples TRBV10-1 to TRBJ2-3; D gene ambiguous. CDR3 length: 12 residues. With 2 bases removed from V and 1 base from J, the gap between germline ends came to 1 base. Germline V lookup: CDR1 WNHNN, CDR2 SYGVQD (reference sequence). CDR3 sequence (DNA): TGCGCCAGCAGTGAGGGCACAGATACGCAGTATTTT. Protein: CASSEGTDTQYF.

The CDR3 nucleotides read TGCGCCAGCAGCTTAGGAACTAGCGAGGATACGCAGTATTTT. This sequence encodes CASSLGTSEDTQYF. V gene TRBV5-1 combines with J gene TRBJ2-3; 7 nucleotides line up with TRBD2. With 2 bases clipped from V and 6 bases from J, the junction kept 6 bases outside the gene matches. Germline CDR1 is SGHRS and CDR2 is YFSETQ. CDR3 length equals 14 residues.